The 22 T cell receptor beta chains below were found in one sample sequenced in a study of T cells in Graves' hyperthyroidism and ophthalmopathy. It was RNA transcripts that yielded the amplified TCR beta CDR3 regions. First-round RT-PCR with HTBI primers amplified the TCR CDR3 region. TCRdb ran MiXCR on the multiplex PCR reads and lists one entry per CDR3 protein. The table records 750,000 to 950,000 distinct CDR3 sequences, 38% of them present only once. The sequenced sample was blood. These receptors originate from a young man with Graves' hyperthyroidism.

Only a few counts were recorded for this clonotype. The CDR3, as DNA: TGTGCCAGCAGCCCACGACCGGGGGGGACAGGGCGAACTGAAGCTTTCTTT. This codes for CASSPRPGGTGRTEAFF. The V gene is TRBV7-3, the J gene TRBJ1-1, with TRBD1 matching over 9 bases. The length of the CDR3 is 17 residues. V gave up 5 bases and J gave up 5 bases; unmatched junction bases: 15. Per the germline V gene, CDR1 is SGHTA and CDR2 is FQGTGA. Using reference TRBV7-3 and TRBJ1-1 for the parts outside the CDR3, the full variable domain is GAGVSQTPSNKVTEKGKYVELRCDPISGHTALYWYRQSLGQGPEFLIYFQGTGAADDSGLPNDRFFAVRPEGSVSTLKIQRTERGDSAVYLCASSPRPGGTGRTEAFFGQGTRLTVV.

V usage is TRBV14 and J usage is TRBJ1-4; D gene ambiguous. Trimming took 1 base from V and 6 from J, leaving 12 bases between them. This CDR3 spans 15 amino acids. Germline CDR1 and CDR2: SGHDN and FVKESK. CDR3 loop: CASSQAAGPYEKLFF. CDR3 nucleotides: TGTGCCAGCAGCCAAGCCGCGGGCCCCTATGAAAAACTGTTTTTT.

The DNA of the CDR3 is TGTGCCAGCAGTTTCCCGGGACAGGGGGCTACGAGCACCGGGGAGCTGTTTTTT. This codes for CASSFPGQGATSTGELFF. The genes are TRBV6-6 and TRBJ2-2, with 12 nucleotides matching TRBD1. Germline lookup yields CDR1 MNHNY and CDR2 SVGAGI (reference sequence). The J segment lost 4 bases and the V segment lost 4 bases, leaving 10 bases of the junction unmatched. This CDR3 comprises 18 residues.

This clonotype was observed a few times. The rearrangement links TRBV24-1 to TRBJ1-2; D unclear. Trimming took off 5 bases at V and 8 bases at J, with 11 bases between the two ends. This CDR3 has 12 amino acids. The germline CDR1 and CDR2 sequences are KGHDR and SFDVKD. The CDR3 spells CATSGSSPGYTF. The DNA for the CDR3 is TGTGCCACCAGTGGAAGCAGTCCCGGCTACACCTTC.

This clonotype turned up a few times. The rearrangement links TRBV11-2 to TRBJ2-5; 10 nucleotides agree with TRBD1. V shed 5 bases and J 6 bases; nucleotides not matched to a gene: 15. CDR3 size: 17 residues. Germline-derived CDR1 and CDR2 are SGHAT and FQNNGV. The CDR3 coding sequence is TGTGCCAGCAGCCCGACGTCCGGGACAGGGGAGATGAAGACCCAGTACTTC. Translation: CASSPTSGTGEMKTQYF.

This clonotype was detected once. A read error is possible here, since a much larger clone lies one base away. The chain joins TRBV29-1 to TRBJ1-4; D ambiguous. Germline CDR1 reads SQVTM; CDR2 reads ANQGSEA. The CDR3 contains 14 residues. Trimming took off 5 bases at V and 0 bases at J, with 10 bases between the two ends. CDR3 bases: TGCAGCGTTCTCGACGGGGCAACTAATGAAAAACTGTTTTTT. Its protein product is CSVLDGATNEKLFF.

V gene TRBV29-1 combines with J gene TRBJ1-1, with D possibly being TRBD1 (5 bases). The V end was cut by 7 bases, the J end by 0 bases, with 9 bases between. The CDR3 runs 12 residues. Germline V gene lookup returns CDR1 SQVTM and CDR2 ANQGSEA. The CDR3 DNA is TGCAGCGGAGGGGACTTGAACACTGAAGCTTTCTTT. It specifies CSGGDLNTEAFF.

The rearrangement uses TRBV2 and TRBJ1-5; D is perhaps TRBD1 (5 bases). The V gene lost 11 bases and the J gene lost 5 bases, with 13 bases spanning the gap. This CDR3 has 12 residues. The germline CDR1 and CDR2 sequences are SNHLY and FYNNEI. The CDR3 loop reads CAARGTDQPQHF. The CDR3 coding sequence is TGTGCCGCTCGGGGGACGGATCAGCCCCAGCATTTT.

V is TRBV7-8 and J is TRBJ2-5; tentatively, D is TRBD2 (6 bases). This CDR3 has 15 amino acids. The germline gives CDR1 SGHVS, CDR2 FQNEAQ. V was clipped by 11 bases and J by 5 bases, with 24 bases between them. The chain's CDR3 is CASQRGSGVGETQYF. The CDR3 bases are TGTGCCTCCCAGAGAGGTTCGGGGGTAGGGGAGACCCAGTACTTC.

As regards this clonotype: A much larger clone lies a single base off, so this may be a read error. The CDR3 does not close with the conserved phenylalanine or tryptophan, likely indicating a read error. This CDR3 reads CSVVWSYEQYL. CDR3 nucleotide sequence: TGCAGCGTTGTTTGGTCCTACGAGCAGTACCTC. J is TRBJ2-7 and V is TRBV29-1; unclear D gene. CDR3 length: 11 amino acids. The germline V gene encodes CDR1 SQVTM and CDR2 ANQGSEA. V lost 4 bases, J lost 1 base, and 5 bases lay in between.

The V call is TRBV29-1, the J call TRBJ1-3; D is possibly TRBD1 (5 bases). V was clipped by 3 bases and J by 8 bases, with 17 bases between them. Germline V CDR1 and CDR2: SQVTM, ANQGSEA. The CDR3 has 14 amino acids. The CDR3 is CSVDRDGGKDTIYF. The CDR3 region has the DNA TGCAGCGTTGATCGGGACGGGGGAAAGGACACCATATATTTT. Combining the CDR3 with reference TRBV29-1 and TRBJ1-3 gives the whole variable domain SAVISQKPSRDICQRGTSLTIQCQVDSQVTMMFWYRQQPGQSLTLIATANQGSEATYESGFVIDKFPISRPNLTFSTLTVSNMSPEDSSIYLCSVDRDGGKDTIYFGEGSWLTVV.

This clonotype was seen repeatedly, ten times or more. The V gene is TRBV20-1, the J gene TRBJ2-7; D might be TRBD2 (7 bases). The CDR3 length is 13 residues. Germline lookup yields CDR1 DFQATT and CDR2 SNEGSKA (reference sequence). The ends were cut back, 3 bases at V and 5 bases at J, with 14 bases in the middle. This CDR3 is CSASRGASHEQYF. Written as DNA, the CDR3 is TGCAGTGCTAGTCGGGGGGCGAGCCACGAGCAGTACTTC.

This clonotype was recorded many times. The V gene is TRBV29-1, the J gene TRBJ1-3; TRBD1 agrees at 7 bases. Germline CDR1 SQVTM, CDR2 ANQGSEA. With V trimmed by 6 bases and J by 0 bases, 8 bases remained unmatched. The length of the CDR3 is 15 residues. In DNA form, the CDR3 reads TGCAGCGTCATTACAGGGGCCATCTCTGGAAACACCATATATTTT. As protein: CSVITGAISGNTIYF. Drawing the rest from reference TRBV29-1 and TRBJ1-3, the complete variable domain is SAVISQKPSRDICQRGTSLTIQCQVDSQVTMMFWYRQQPGQSLTLIATANQGSEATYESGFVIDKFPISRPNLTFSTLTVSNMSPEDSSIYLCSVITGAISGNTIYFGEGSWLTVV.

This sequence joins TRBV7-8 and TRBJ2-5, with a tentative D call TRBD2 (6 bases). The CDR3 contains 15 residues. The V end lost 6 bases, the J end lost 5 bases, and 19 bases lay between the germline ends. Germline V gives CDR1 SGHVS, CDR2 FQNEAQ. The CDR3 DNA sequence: TGTGCCAGCAGGAGGCGGGGTAACACCGGGGAGACCCAGTACTTC. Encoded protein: CASRRRGNTGETQYF. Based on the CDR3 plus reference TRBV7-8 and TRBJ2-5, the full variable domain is GAGVSQSPRYKVAKRGQDVALRCDPISGHVSLFWYQQALGQGPEFLTYFQNEAQLDKSGLPSDRFFAERPEGSVSTLKIQRTQQEDSAVYLCASRRRGNTGETQYFGPGTRLLVL.

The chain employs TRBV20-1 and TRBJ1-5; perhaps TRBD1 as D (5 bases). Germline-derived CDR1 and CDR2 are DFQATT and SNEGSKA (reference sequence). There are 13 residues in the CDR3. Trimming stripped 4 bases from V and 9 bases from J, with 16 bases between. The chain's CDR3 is CSAITPGEGPQHF. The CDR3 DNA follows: TGCAGTGCTATAACCCCGGGGGAAGGGCCCCAGCATTTT.

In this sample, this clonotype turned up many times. The CDR3 DNA follows: TGTGCCAGCAGTGCGTTAATGAACACTGAAGCTTTCTTT. This codes for CASSALMNTEAFF. This chain links TRBV7-7 with TRBJ1-1; D remains unclear. Germline V gene lookup returns CDR1 SSHAT and CDR2 FNYEAQ (reference sequence). The CDR3 sequence is 13 residues long. Trimming removed 6 bases at V and 0 bases at J, with 8 bases between.

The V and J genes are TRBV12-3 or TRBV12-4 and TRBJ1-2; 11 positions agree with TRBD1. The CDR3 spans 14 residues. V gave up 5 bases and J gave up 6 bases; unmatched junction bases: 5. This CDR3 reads CASSKPDRGHGYTF. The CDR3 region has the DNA TGTGCCAGCAGTAAACCGGACAGGGGGCATGGCTACACCTTC.

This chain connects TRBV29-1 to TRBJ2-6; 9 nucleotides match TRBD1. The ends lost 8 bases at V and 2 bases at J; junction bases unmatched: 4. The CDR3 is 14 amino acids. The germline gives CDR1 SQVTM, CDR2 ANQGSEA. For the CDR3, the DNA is TGCAGCTTAACAGGGGGCCCTGGGGCCAACGTCCTGACTTTC. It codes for CSLTGGPGANVLTF.

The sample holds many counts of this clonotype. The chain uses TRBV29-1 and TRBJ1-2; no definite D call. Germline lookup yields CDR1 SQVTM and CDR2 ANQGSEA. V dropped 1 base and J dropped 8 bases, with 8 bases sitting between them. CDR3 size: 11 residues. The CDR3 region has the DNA TGCAGCGTTGAAGCTCGTGGGGGCTACACCTTC. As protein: CSVEARGGYTF.

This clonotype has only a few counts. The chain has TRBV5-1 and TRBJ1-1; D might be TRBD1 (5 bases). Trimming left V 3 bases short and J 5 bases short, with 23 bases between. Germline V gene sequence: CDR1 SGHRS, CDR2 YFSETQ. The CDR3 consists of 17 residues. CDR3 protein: CASSSGDVLWRKTEAFF. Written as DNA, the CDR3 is TGCGCCAGCAGCTCTGGGGACGTCTTATGGAGAAAAACTGAAGCTTTCTTT.

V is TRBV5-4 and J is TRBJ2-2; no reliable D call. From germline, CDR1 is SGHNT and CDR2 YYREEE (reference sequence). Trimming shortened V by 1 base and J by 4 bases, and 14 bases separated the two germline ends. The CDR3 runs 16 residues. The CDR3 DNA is TGTGCCAGCAGCTTGATCCCAGGCCATGTCACCGGGGAGCTGTTTTTT. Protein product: CASSLIPGHVTGELFF. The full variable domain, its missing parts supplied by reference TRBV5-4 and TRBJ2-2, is ETGVTQSPTHLIKTRGQQVTLRCSSQSGHNTVSWYQQALGQGPQFIFQYYREEENGRGNFPPRFSGLQFPNYSSELNVNALELDDSALYLCASSLIPGHVTGELFFGEGSRLTVL.

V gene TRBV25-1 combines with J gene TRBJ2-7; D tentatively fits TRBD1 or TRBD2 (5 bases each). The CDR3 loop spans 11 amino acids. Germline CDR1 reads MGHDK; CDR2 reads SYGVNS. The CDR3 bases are TGTGCTAAGCCGGGGCAATACGAGCAGTACTTC. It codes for CAKPGQYEQYF.